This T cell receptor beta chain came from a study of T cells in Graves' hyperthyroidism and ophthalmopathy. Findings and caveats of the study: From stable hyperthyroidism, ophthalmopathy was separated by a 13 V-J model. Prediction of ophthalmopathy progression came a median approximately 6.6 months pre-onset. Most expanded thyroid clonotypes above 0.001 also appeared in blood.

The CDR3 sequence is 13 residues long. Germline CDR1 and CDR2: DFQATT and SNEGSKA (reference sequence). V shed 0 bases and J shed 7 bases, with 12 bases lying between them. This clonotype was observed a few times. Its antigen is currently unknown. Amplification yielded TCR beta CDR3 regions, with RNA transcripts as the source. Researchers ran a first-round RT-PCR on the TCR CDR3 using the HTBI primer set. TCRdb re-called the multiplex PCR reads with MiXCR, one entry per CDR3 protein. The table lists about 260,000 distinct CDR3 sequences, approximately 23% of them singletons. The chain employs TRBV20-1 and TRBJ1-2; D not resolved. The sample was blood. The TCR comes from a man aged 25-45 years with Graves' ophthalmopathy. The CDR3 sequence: CSAREVFSGGYTF. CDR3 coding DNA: TGCAGTGCTAGAGAGGTCTTTTCGGGTGGCTACACCTTC.